The source of this T cell receptor (beta chain) is a study of T cells after yellow fever vaccination. General study results and limits: Post-booster repertoires contained most primary-vaccination clones again (roughly 95% CD4, roughly 90% CD8).

CDR1 is SGDLS, CDR2 YYNGEE, per germline. V shed 2 bases and J shed 4 bases, with 4 bases lying between them. The CDR3 totals 12 residues. Via MiXCR, TCRdb re-called the 5' RACE reads, giving one row per CDR3 protein. Here the sample spans 300,000 or so distinct CDR3 sequences, roughly 9% being singletons. This clonotype was picked up a small number of times. Its antigen is not identified. This specimen was CD4+ T cells sorted from PBMCs, taken 5 days after the yellow fever booster vaccination. This chain joins TRBV9 and TRBJ1-3; D call uncertain. The TCR comes from a man between 18 and 29 years old who received the YFV17D yellow fever vaccine. The CDR3, as DNA: TGTGCCAGCAGCGTTCAGGGAAACACCATATATTTT. This encodes CASSVQGNTIYF.